A selection of T cell receptor beta chains follows, all from one sample in a study of OX40 agonist ivuxolimab in advanced cancers. The assay was immunoSEQ multiplex PCR, and TCRdb's table has in-frame clones only and misses some. The table records approximately 54,000 clones, roughly 90% of them present only once. The sample in question was CD4+ or CD8+ T cells sorted from blood, obtained in a trial of the OX40 agonist ivuxolimab. The receptors were gathered from an adult with an advanced solid tumor such as melanoma, head and neck, liver or kidney cancer. Each CDR3 is given with its conserved first and last residue. The order of the fields is D gene, J gene, clone size, V gene, CDR3 DNA, CDR3 protein. A D gene is named only where the DNA matches it firmly. Clone size is given for some rows only: seen once, a few or many times, or a class if the clone is expanded.

d_call: -; j_call: TRBJ1-2; clone_size: -; v_call: TRBV15; cdr3_nt: TGTGCCACCAGCAGCCCGAGCCAGAACTATGGCTACACCTTC; cdr3_aa: CATSSPSQNYGYTF
d_call: -; j_call: TRBJ1-4; clone_size: -; v_call: TRBV15; cdr3_nt: TGTGCCACCAGCGGGGAAGGATCAACTAATGAAAAACTGTTTTTT; cdr3_aa: CATSGEGSTNEKLFF
d_call: -; j_call: TRBJ2-1; clone_size: once; v_call: TRBV28; cdr3_nt: TGTGCCAGCAGTCGGGACCCCAATGAGCAGTTCTTC; cdr3_aa: CASSRDPNEQFF
d_call: -; j_call: TRBJ1-5; clone_size: -; v_call: TRBV6-5; cdr3_nt: TGTGCCAGCAGCTACGGAGGGGTAGGTCAGCCCCAGCATTTT; cdr3_aa: CASSYGGVGQPQHF
d_call: TRBD1; j_call: TRBJ1-2; clone_size: -; v_call: TRBV28; cdr3_nt: TGTGCCAGCAATCACAGGGGGACCGTCTGGGGCTACACCTTC; cdr3_aa: CASNHRGTVWGYTF
d_call: -; j_call: TRBJ1-1; clone_size: once; v_call: TRBV2; cdr3_nt: TGTGCCAGCAGGGCGGCTGAAGCTTTCTTT; cdr3_aa: CASRAAEAFF
d_call: TRBD2; j_call: TRBJ2-7; clone_size: -; v_call: TRBV29-1; cdr3_nt: TGCAGCGTGGCCGCCCGGACTAGCGGGAGCGAGCAGTACTTC; cdr3_aa: CSVAARTSGSEQYF
d_call: TRBD2; j_call: TRBJ2-7; clone_size: -; v_call: TRBV27; cdr3_nt: TGTGCCAGCAGTTACGTAGCGGGAGGGCCGGGTTTAGTTGAGCAGTACTTC; cdr3_aa: CASSYVAGGPGLVEQYF
d_call: TRBD1; j_call: TRBJ2-7; clone_size: -; v_call: TRBV5-4; cdr3_nt: TGTGCCAGCAGCGGGGGGGGACAGGGAACCTACGAGCAGTACTTC; cdr3_aa: CASSGGGQGTYEQYF
d_call: -; j_call: TRBJ2-1; clone_size: -; v_call: TRBV6-6; cdr3_nt: TGTGCCAGCAGTTATCGGCGATCTGAGGAGCAGTTCTTC; cdr3_aa: CASSYRRSEEQFF
d_call: -; j_call: TRBJ2-7; clone_size: -; v_call: TRBV9; cdr3_nt: TGTGCCAGCAGCGTAGAAAGTTCCGACTACGAGCAGTACTTC; cdr3_aa: CASSVESSDYEQYF
d_call: -; j_call: TRBJ1-4; clone_size: -; v_call: TRBV9; cdr3_nt: TGTGCCAGCAGCGTGACGTTCAATGAAAAACTGTTTTTT; cdr3_aa: CASSVTFNEKLFF
d_call: -; j_call: TRBJ2-2; clone_size: -; v_call: TRBV10-3; cdr3_nt: TGTGCCATCAGTGAGGACACCGGGGAGCTGTTTTTT; cdr3_aa: CAISEDTGELFF
d_call: TRBD1; j_call: TRBJ2-7; clone_size: -; v_call: TRBV19; cdr3_nt: TGTGCCAGTAGTATAGCCGGGACAGGGTTCTCCTACGAGCAGTACTTC; cdr3_aa: CASSIAGTGFSYEQYF
d_call: TRBD2; j_call: TRBJ2-1; clone_size: -; v_call: TRBV7-2; cdr3_nt: TGTGCCAGCAGCTTGACCCGGACTAGCGGGTACAATGAGCAGTTCTTC; cdr3_aa: CASSLTRTSGYNEQFF
d_call: TRBD1; j_call: TRBJ1-4; clone_size: -; v_call: TRBV28; cdr3_nt: TGTGCCAGCAGCGACAGGGCCCTTAATGAAAAACTGTTTTTT; cdr3_aa: CASSDRALNEKLFF
d_call: -; j_call: TRBJ1-5; clone_size: -; v_call: TRBV28; cdr3_nt: TGTGCCAGCAGTTTTCCGGGACCGAGTTTTTGGCCCCAGCATTTT; cdr3_aa: CASSFPGPSFWPQHF
d_call: TRBD1; j_call: TRBJ1-1; clone_size: -; v_call: TRBV19; cdr3_nt: TGTGCCAGTAGTCCTCTAGGGGGCAGAATTAACACTGAAGCTTTCTTT; cdr3_aa: CASSPLGGRINTEAFF
d_call: TRBD2; j_call: TRBJ2-1; clone_size: -; v_call: TRBV28; cdr3_nt: TGTGCCAGCGCACATGGGACTAGCGGGAGGGCCAGGCAGTTCTTC; cdr3_aa: CASAHGTSGRARQFF
d_call: -; j_call: TRBJ2-1; clone_size: -; v_call: TRBV14; cdr3_nt: TGTGCCAGCAGCCAAGCCTTGGGGGGGGCTTACAATGAGCAGTTCTTC; cdr3_aa: CASSQALGGAYNEQFF
d_call: TRBD1; j_call: TRBJ2-1; clone_size: once; v_call: TRBV28; cdr3_nt: TGTGCCAGCAGCTTCGGACAGGGCGGCTACAATGAGCAGTTCTTC; cdr3_aa: CASSFGQGGYNEQFF
d_call: -; j_call: TRBJ2-7; clone_size: -; v_call: TRBV4-3; cdr3_nt: TGCGCCAGCAGCAGTCCTTCAGGGTACAATGCTGACGAGCAGTACTTC; cdr3_aa: CASSSPSGYNADEQYF
d_call: TRBD2; j_call: TRBJ2-2; clone_size: -; v_call: TRBV27; cdr3_nt: TGTGCCAGCAGTTCCTCATTATTTCTAGCGGGAGCGCGGACCGGGGAGCTGTTTTTT; cdr3_aa: CASSSSLFLAGARTGELFF
d_call: TRBD2; j_call: TRBJ2-5; clone_size: once; v_call: TRBV7-3; cdr3_nt: TGTGCCAGCAGTCTAGCGGGGGGGCAAGAGACCCAGTACTTC; cdr3_aa: CASSLAGGQETQYF
d_call: TRBD1; j_call: TRBJ2-7; clone_size: -; v_call: TRBV14; cdr3_nt: TGTGCCAGCGCTCACGGGACAGGGTGGAACGAGCAGTACTTC; cdr3_aa: CASAHGTGWNEQYF
d_call: TRBD2; j_call: TRBJ2-3; clone_size: once; v_call: TRBV4-3; cdr3_nt: TGCGCCAGCAGCCCGACGACTAGCGTAACAGATACGCAGTATTTT; cdr3_aa: CASSPTTSVTDTQYF
d_call: TRBD2; j_call: TRBJ2-7; clone_size: once; v_call: TRBV5-6; cdr3_nt: TGTGCCAGCAGCTTAGGACTAGCCCCCTACGAGCAGTACTTC; cdr3_aa: CASSLGLAPYEQYF